This T cell receptor beta chain derives from a study of immune heterogeneity within non-small cell lung tumors. The wider study: Tumors were classified as 4 squamous cell carcinomas, some eleven non-squamous carcinomas and 1 not otherwise specified.

The CDR3 covers 15 residues. After removal of 3 bases from V and 0 bases from J, the junction contained 2 bases not matched to a gene. Germline V gene data show CDR1 as MGHDK and CDR2 as SYGVNS. Comment on this clonotype: Its cognate antigen is unknown.

General study points: Recurrence of identical dominant CDR3 beta clonotypes was observed across tumor sites within a patient, alongside site-unique high-frequency clones. Largely, high-frequency T-cell receptor beta clonotypes differed from one individual patient to another.

TCR beta CDR3 regions came from multiplex PCR with 32 forward V and 13 reverse J primers. TCRdb fed the multiplex PCR reads into MiXCR, producing one record per CDR3 protein. The data contain roughly 10,000 distinct CDR3 sequences, approximately 20% of them singletons. The starting template was genomic DNA from bulk tumor, roughly 610 ng per sample. Biopsies, several per primary tumor and spaced far apart, were collected during surgery. Enrolled individuals presented with untreated, newly diagnosed non-small cell lung cancer and received curative surgery. All donors had received a new diagnosis of non-small cell lung cancer and were undergoing surgery with curative intent.

The sequencing input was lung tumor tissue. The rearrangement links TRBV25-1 to TRBJ2-3, with 8 bases aligning to TRBD2. The receptor comes from a man in his 60s with non-small cell lung cancer. The CDR3 here is CASSDGGRSTDTQYF. In DNA, the CDR3 is TGTGCCAGCAGTGACGGCGGGAGGAGCACAGATACGCAGTATTTT.